The rows below give T cell receptor beta chains drawn from one sample of a study of CD8 T cells in Susac syndrome. TCRdb recomputed calls from the immunoSEQ multiplex PCR reads with MiXCR, one row per CDR3 protein. The sample contains approximately 120,000 distinct CDR3 sequences, 85% to 95% of which appear only once. The specimen sequenced was CD8+ T cells from PBMCs. These TCRs come from a human donor in good health. The CDR3 runs from the conserved cysteine through the conserved F or W. A D gene is named only where the DNA matches it firmly. Clone size is given for some rows only: seen once, a few or many times, or a class if the clone is expanded.

>TRBV4-3|TRBJ1-1|.|.
TGCGCCAGCAGCCAAGATCTCGGTATGAACACTGAAGCTTTCTTT
CASSQDLGMNTEAFF
>TRBV7-2|TRBJ2-7|.|.
TGTGCCAGCAGCTTAATTGGTTTCACCTACGAGCAGTACTTC
CASSLIGFTYEQYF
>TRBV5-6|TRBJ2-1|.|.
TGTGCCAGCAGCGGGACCTCCTACAATGAGCAGTTCTTC
CASSGTSYNEQFF
>TRBV7-2|TRBJ1-2|.|.
TGTGCCAGCACCCGGCGGGGAACATATGGCTACACCTTC
CASTRRGTYGYTF
>TRBV5-1|TRBJ2-7|.|.
TGCGCCAGCAGCTTGGGGGCAGCAGATGGGGAGCAGTACTTC
CASSLGAADGEQYF
>TRBV7-3|TRBJ2-3|.|once
TGTGCCAGCAGCTTGGGGAAAATCACAGATACGCAGTATTTT
CASSLGKITDTQYF
>TRBV18|TRBJ1-1|TRBD1|.
TGTGCCAGCTCACTAGGACAGGGGGGTTGGAACACTGAAGCTTTCTTT
CASSLGQGGWNTEAFF
>TRBV29-1|TRBJ2-7|.|.
TGCAGCGTTGAAGGACAGGTTCCTTACGAGCAGTACTTC
CSVEGQVPYEQYF
>TRBV14|TRBJ2-7|.|.
TGTGCCAGCAGCCAACAAGTCCGACGAGACACCACGAGGAGCTACGAGCAGTACTTC
CASSQQVRRDTTRSYEQYF
>TRBV6-6|TRBJ2-7|TRBD1|.
TGTGCCAGCAGCCGGACAGGGGCTTATAGCGAGCAGTACTTC
CASSRTGAYSEQYF
>TRBV12-3/TRBV12-4|TRBJ2-1|.|.
TGTGCCAGCAGTTTAGGGCAGGGGGTCGGGAGCGAGCAGTTCTTC
CASSLGQGVGSEQFF
>TRBV20-1|TRBJ1-2|.|.
TGCAGTGCTAGAGATCTGGGCAGGGGAGATGGCTACACCTTC
CSARDLGRGDGYTF
>TRBV28|TRBJ2-3|.|.
TGTGCCAGCAGTTTCCCCGGGTTCACAGATACGCAGTATTTT
CASSFPGFTDTQYF
>TRBV5-1|TRBJ2-6|.|.
TGCGCCAGCAGCTACCGGACGGACAGCTCTGGGGCCAACGTCCTGACTTTC
CASSYRTDSSGANVLTF
>TRBV20-1|TRBJ2-1|TRBD2|.
TGCAGTGCTAGACGCGGGGGGGACTACAATGAGCAGTTCTTC
CSARRGGDYNEQFF
>TRBV29-1|TRBJ2-5|.|.
TGCAGCGTTGAGGAGACCCAGTACTTC
CSVEETQYF
>TRBV20-1|TRBJ2-7|.|.
TGCAGTGCTAGAGAAGGGCCGTCTCCCTCCTACGAGCAGTACTTC
CSAREGPSPSYEQYF
>TRBV6-2/TRBV6-3|TRBJ2-1|.|.
TGTGCCAGCGCTCATGTGTCTAATGAGCAGTTCTTC
CASAHVSNEQFF
>TRBV4-2|TRBJ2-7|.|few
TGTGCCAGCAGCCAAGTCGGCGACGAGCAGTACTTC
CASSQVGDEQYF
>TRBV2|TRBJ1-1|TRBD1|.
TGTGCCAGCGACAGGGGTAGCACTGAAGCTTTCTTT
CASDRGSTEAFF
>TRBV5-1|TRBJ1-2|.|.
TGCGCCAGCAGCTTGGATAATGCTATCTATGGCTACACCTTC
CASSLDNAIYGYTF
>TRBV9|TRBJ2-2|TRBD1|once
TGTGCCAGCAGCGCGGGACAGATAGGTACCGGGGAGCTGTTTTTT
CASSAGQIGTGELFF
>TRBV20-1|TRBJ2-3|TRBD2|.
TGCAGTGCTGGAACTAGCGGGAGGGTGATCGGTCCCACACCGAATACGCAGTATTTT
CSAGTSGRVIGPTPNTQYF
>TRBV5-1|TRBJ2-5|.|once
TGCGCCAGCAGCTTGGAGGGCAGGGCTGAGACCCAGTACTTC
CASSLEGRAETQYF
>TRBV30|TRBJ2-2|TRBD2|.
TGTGCCTGGACCCCCCCAGAGCGGGGGACCACCGGGGAGCTGTTTTTT
CAWTPPERGTTGELFF
>TRBV7-9|TRBJ2-7|TRBD1|.
TGTGCCAGCAGCTTTAGGGGGCAGGGGTTCGACGAGCAGTACTTC
CASSFRGQGFDEQYF
>TRBV10-3|TRBJ2-3|.|.
TGTGCCATCAGCCAACGGGCGGGGCCTAGCCCAGATACGCAGTATTTT
CAISQRAGPSPDTQYF
>TRBV10-3|TRBJ1-1|.|once
TGTGCCATCAGTGAGTCCCTCACTGAAGCTTTCTTT
CAISESLTEAFF
>TRBV7-2|TRBJ1-1|TRBD1|.
TGTGCCAGCAGCTTAGCTGGCAGGGGGCGAACTGAAGCTTTCTTT
CASSLAGRGRTEAFF
>TRBV12-3/TRBV12-4|TRBJ2-7|TRBD2|.
TGTGCCAGCAGAGATGCTAGCGGGAGTGTGGAGCAGTACTTC
CASRDASGSVEQYF
>TRBV2|TRBJ1-6|.|.
TGTGCCAGCAGGGGAACGGACCTGCCTCATTCACCCCTCCACTTT
CASRGTDLPHSPLHF
>TRBV7-9|TRBJ2-5|.|.
TGTGCCAGCAGCTCTAGGGGCTCTCCAGAGACCCAGTACTTC
CASSSRGSPETQYF
>TRBV27|TRBJ1-2|.|.
TGTGCCAGCAGTTTATCGGGTGCGGGGAGCCCCTATGGCTACACCTTC
CASSLSGAGSPYGYTF
>TRBV7-9|TRBJ2-7|.|once
TGTGCCAGCGAAGCGCTCCGGTACGAGCAGTACTTC
CASEALRYEQYF
>TRBV5-5|TRBJ1-5|TRBD1|.
TGTGCCAGCAACAGACAGGGAGCGGATCAGCCCCAGCATTTT
CASNRQGADQPQHF
>TRBV7-3|TRBJ2-7|.|.
TGTGCCAGCAGCTTACTGGCTGGGAAAGGCTACGAGCAGTACTTC
CASSLLAGKGYEQYF
>TRBV5-8|TRBJ1-2|.|.
TGTGCCAGCAGCTTAACAGGGACGGAGTATGGCTACACCTTC
CASSLTGTEYGYTF
>TRBV6-1|TRBJ2-6|.|few
TGTGCCAGCAGTGACAACTCTGGGGCCAACGTCCTGACTTTC
CASSDNSGANVLTF